This record covers a single TCR beta chain. The antigen is undetermined. The sample is drawn from a study of CD8 T cells in acute hepatitis C reinfection. Points from the study as a whole: All groups preferentially used TRBV04 and TRBV06, which was not due to overrepresentation in the naive pool.

Time point defined: naive CD8 control sorted from an acute-time-point sample. Produced via immunoSEQ multiplex PCR; TCRdb's table is partial and in-frame only. The sample lists around 34,000 clones, around 87% occurring once. V was pared by 6 bases and J by 1 base, with 12 bases between. There are 13 residues in the CDR3. Germline CDR1 and CDR2: SQVTM and ANQGSEA. The chain employs TRBV29-1 and TRBJ1-1; possible D gene TRBD1, 6 bases. The sequence was obtained from a man younger than 45 with chronic hepatitis C. The specimen sequenced was naive CD8+ T cells from PBMCs. In nucleotides, the CDR3 is TGCAGCGTAGCAGGGGTCCCGAACACTGAAGCTTTCTTT. This translates into CSVAGVPNTEAFF.